The sequence of this T cell receptor beta chain was determined in a study of T cell responses to AZD1222 COVID-19 vaccine. For this clone: The antigen remains undetermined.

TCRdb's table, derived via immunoSEQ multiplex PCR, lists solely in-frame clones and lacks some. The repertoire holds around 130,000 clones, with about nine tenths as singletons. Study findings and constraints: Possibly, clonal diversity was underestimated; donors were largely white British and included more females. Without day 14 samples, only post-peak T cell repertoires were studied.

V lost 3 bases, J lost 0 bases, and 11 bases lay in between. The CDR3 loop spans 14 amino acids. From germline, CDR1 is DFQATT and CDR2 SNEGSKA (reference sequence). Sample: peripheral blood, taken on day 0 of AZD1222 vaccination. The sequence was collected from an adult in good health. The V gene is TRBV20-1, the J gene TRBJ1-2, with D possibly TRBD1 on 6 matching bases. The CDR3 bases are TGCAGTGCTAGTGCAGGGACAACTAACTATGGCTACACCTTC. Protein: CSASAGTTNYGYTF.